The clone carrying this T cell receptor beta chain was recorded at least ten times. These data originate in a study of T-cell reconstitution after alpha-beta-depleted transplantation in children. Germline V gene lookup returns CDR1 SGHTA and CDR2 FQGNSA. V was trimmed by 3 bases and J by 10 bases, leaving 16 bases between them. This CDR3 comprises 13 residues. For TCRbeta, the library was prepared with unique molecular identifiers. One entry per CDR3 protein results from TCRdb running MiXCR on the PCR reads. The sample shows about 640,000 distinct CDR3 sequences, around 17% of them seen only once. This receptor was obtained from a human donor who donated a stem cell graft to a child with acute myeloid leukemia. The J gene is TRBJ2-7, the V gene TRBV7-2; no definite D call. The source material was PBMCs from the stem cell graft donor, sampled from the stem cell graft. CDR3 loop: CASSFNPTAGQYF. CDR3 coding DNA: TGTGCCAGCAGCTTCAATCCAACGGCCGGACAGTACTTC.